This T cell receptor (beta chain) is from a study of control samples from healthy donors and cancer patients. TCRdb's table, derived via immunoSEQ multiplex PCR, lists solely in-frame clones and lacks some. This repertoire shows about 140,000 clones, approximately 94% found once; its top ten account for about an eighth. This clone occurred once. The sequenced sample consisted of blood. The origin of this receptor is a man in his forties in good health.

The CDR3 DNA reads as TGTGCCAGCAGTTACGTTACGTACTCTGGAAACACCATATATTTT. Translation gives CASSYVTYSGNTIYF. The chain combines TRBV6-5 with TRBJ1-3; no definite D call. Germline V lookup: CDR1 MNHEY, CDR2 SVGAGI. The CDR3 contains 15 residues. V was pared by 2 bases and J by 0 bases, with 8 bases between.